This T cell receptor (beta chain) was profiled in a study of CD8 T cells in ankylosing spondylitis (dated by TCRdb to about 2017). Study-wide context: To find TCR variants linked to disease, the study profiled T cell receptor beta repertoires in ankylosing spondylitis patients and healthy donors. Peripheral blood samples were taken, and synovial fluid was additionally collected from ankylosing spondylitis patients. In total, the full study cohort was made up of nearly 110 healthy donors and approximately 27 ankylosing spondylitis patients.

This clonotype appeared a few times. The clone's antigen remains unknown. No much larger clone exists at a distance of one base, and base qualities are not known. The germline V gene provides CDR1 SGHAT and CDR2 FQNNGV. V sheds 2 bases and J sheds 3 bases, leaving 7 bases between their ends. CDR3 length: 14 amino acids, cysteine to phenylalanine. The entry retains the CDR3 DNA only, 42 bases that are in frame from base 1. The listed sequencing device is Illumina HiSeq 2500. TCR beta libraries were prepared by quantitative 5'-RACE with molecular barcodes. The authors processed their data as follows. Disease-linked TCR variants were identified with a new computational method built on a probabilistic model of VDJ rearrangement. TCRdb handled the public reads itself, with Q25 trimming in fastp and clone calling in MiXCR, and kept productive beta chains. Rows are unified per CDR3 protein, each entry keeping the most common DNA and genes. The V and J calls follow TCRdb's processing rather than the paper's. This sample has approximately 520,000 distinct CDR3 sequences in its table, and approximately 5.3% of those were observed once. 3.5% of the sample rests with the top ten.

Paper-wide results and their limitations: Some motif variants were previously reported in synovial fluid and blood of reactive arthritis patients, suggesting common disease-initiation mechanisms. The disease-linked clones showed a CD8+ phenotype and occurred at relatively low frequencies in peripheral blood. The disease-linked clones were reported as significantly enriched in matched synovial fluid samples from ankylosing spondylitis patients. Blood from ankylosing spondylitis patients appeared to be characterized by a TCR beta motif composed of 7 to 9 highly homologous amino acid variants.

The material sequenced was blood, either unsorted or a sorted T cell fraction (not recorded which). The receptor comes from a male donor with ankylosing spondylitis. The sequence joins TRBV11-2 to TRBJ2-2, with an unclear D gene assignment. At the DNA level, the sequence is TGTGCCAGCAGCTTACGGGCGGACACCGGGGAGCTGTTTTTT. This is translated as CASSLRADTGELFF.